The 2 T cell receptor beta chains below come from one sample, sequenced in a study of T-cell memory formation after mild COVID-19. TCRdb re-called the 5' RACE reads with MiXCR, one entry per CDR3 protein. Of roughly 480,000 distinct CDR3 sequences detected, about 23% appear once; the ten largest clones hold 9.5% to 15%. Sequencing input: PBMCs or a T cell subset sorted from them (not recorded which). These receptors were collected from an adult woman who had mild COVID-19 (a few samples of this study predate the infection). Cell type and time point are not known.

This chain uses TRBV12-3 or TRBV12-4 with TRBJ2-7; D unclear. Trimming left V 3 bases short and J 0 bases short, with 9 bases between. This CDR3 contains 14 residues. CDR3 amino acids: CASSFLESSYEQYF. The CDR3 DNA follows: TGTGCCAGCAGTTTCCTGGAGAGCTCCTACGAGCAGTACTTC.

The sample holds many counts of this clonotype. In DNA form, the CDR3 reads TGTGCCTGGAGTCCCGGGACAAATAGCAATCAGCCCCAGCATTTT. Translated, it gives CAWSPGTNSNQPQHF. The V and J genes are TRBV30 and TRBJ1-5; maybe TRBD1 (6 bases). Per germline, CDR1 GTSNPN and CDR2 SVGIG (reference sequence). The V end was cut by 2 bases, the J end by 0 bases, with 11 bases between. The CDR3 totals 15 residues. The variable domain in full, completed from reference TRBV30 and TRBJ1-5, reads SQTIHQWPATLVQPVGSPLSLECTVEGTSNPNLYWYRQAAGRGLQLLFYSVGIGQISSEVPQNLSASRPQDRQFILSSKKLLLSDSGFYLCAWSPGTNSNQPQHFGDGTRLSIL.